This T cell receptor (beta chain) was sequenced in a study of vaccination and CD4 T cells after COVID-19. Treatment in this sample: roughly ten-day PBMC culture with coronavirus spike peptide pools or control peptides (ViraFEST assay). The Oncomine TCR Beta short-read assay was what sequenced the DNA obtained from cultured CD4+ T cells. The source of extracted genomic DNA was cultured CD4+ T cells. One entry per CDR3 protein, called by TCRdb with MiXCR from the PCR reads. The table shows roughly 15,000 distinct CDR3 sequences, with around 75% occurring only once. Germline lookup yields CDR1 SGDLS and CDR2 YYNGEE. The CDR3 is made up of 14 amino acids. Trimming shortened V by 0 bases and J by 8 bases, and 14 bases separated the two germline ends. Regarding this clonotype: Its target is unknown.

The genes are TRBV9 and TRBJ1-1; no firm D call. Sequencing used CD4+ T cells from blood, cultured in vitro, obtained after SARS-CoV-2 vaccination. The receptor was derived from a human donor who received a COVID-19 vaccine. DNA for the CDR3: TGTGCCAGCAGCGTAGGGGAGGGATTTGGGGAAGCTTTCTTT. Its protein product is CASSVGEGFGEAFF.